These 8 T cell receptor beta chains were all obtained from the same sample, sequenced in a study of Ad26.COV2.S vaccination and SARS-CoV-2 variants. The sample's treatment: around 19 received Ad26.COV2.S at low or high dose, single or two shots; roughly five received placebo; per-sample allocation not given. All samples were drawn on day 63, counting from the first vaccine or placebo injection. Measured with immunoSEQ multiplex PCR; TCRdb has only the in-frame clones, and not every one. This sample has over 300,000 clones, with roughly 85% found just once. The sequences come from peripheral blood, collected in a trial of Ad26.COV2.S vaccine versus placebo. The receptors come from a person between 18 and 65 years old who received the Ad26.COV2.S COVID-19 vaccine or a placebo.

The chain has TRBV5-4 and TRBJ2-5; D assignment may be TRBD1 or TRBD2 (5 bases each). This CDR3 is built from 15 residues. Trimming removed 0 bases from V and 1 base from J, with 10 bases in between. The germline gives CDR1 SGHNT, CDR2 YYREEE (reference sequence). The CDR3 loop is CASSLGGPGQETQYF. In DNA form, the CDR3 reads TGTGCCAGCAGCTTGGGGGGACCCGGCCAAGAGACCCAGTACTTC.

V is TRBV10-3 and J is TRBJ1-3; the D is unclear. Between the trimmed V and J ends, which lost 8 bases and 6 bases, there was a span of 8 bases. CDR3 size: 11 residues. Germline CDR1 and CDR2: ENHRY and SYGVKD. The DNA of the CDR3 is TGTGCCATCGGTAGGGCAAACACCATATATTTT. Encoded protein: CAIGRANTIYF.

The rearrangement joins TRBV25-1 to TRBJ1-1; D gene uncertain. Per the germline V gene, CDR1 is MGHDK and CDR2 is SYGVNS. V lost 1 base and J lost 3, with 12 bases in between. CDR3 length equals 15 residues. The CDR3 region is CASSESGRKDTEAFF. DNA of the CDR3: TGTGCCAGCAGTGAATCGGGGAGGAAGGACACTGAAGCTTTCTTT.

The chain combines TRBV6-5 with TRBJ2-7; 10 bases line up with TRBD1. Trimming removed 6 bases from V and 3 bases from J; junction bases left unmatched: 5. Germline V gene lookup returns CDR1 MNHEY and CDR2 SVGAGI. The CDR3 is 14 residues long. The DNA for the CDR3 is TGTGCCAGCAGGCGCGGGACAGGGGTCTACGAGCAGTACTTC. It specifies CASRRGTGVYEQYF.

The chain links TRBV10-3 to TRBJ1-1, with D tentatively TRBD1 (5 bases). Trimming pared 0 bases from V and 5 bases from J, leaving 13 bases between. The CDR3 length is 15 residues. Germline V gene data show CDR1 as ENHRY and CDR2 as SYGVKD. CDR3 nucleotide sequence: TGTGCCATCAGTGAGTCGACGCCGGGGCGGACTGAAGCTTTCTTT. Protein product: CAISESTPGRTEAFF.

The chain employs TRBV4-1 and TRBJ1-3; TRBD1 aligns across 8 bases. Germline lookup yields CDR1 MGHRA and CDR2 YSYEKL. The CDR3 sequence is 18 residues long. The V gene end was trimmed by 1 base and the J gene end by 5 bases; junction bases not matched to a gene: 13. This chain's CDR3 is CASSQVGRDRPGRNTIYF. DNA of the CDR3: TGCGCCAGCAGCCAAGTGGGTCGGGACAGGCCAGGGCGAAACACCATATATTTT.

V usage is TRBV7-2 and J usage is TRBJ2-2, with D perhaps matching TRBD2 (6 bases). Germline lookup yields CDR1 SGHTA and CDR2 FQGNSA. V was trimmed by 2 bases and J by 7 bases, leaving 14 bases between them. This CDR3 is built from 15 residues. CDR3 residues: CASSLQRAGNGELFF. CDR3 DNA: TGTGCCAGCAGCTTACAGCGGGCGGGAAACGGGGAGCTGTTTTTT. Complete variable domain (other parts from reference TRBV7-2 and TRBJ2-2): GAGVSQSPSNKVTEKGKDVELRCDPISGHTALYWYRQSLGQGLEFLIYFQGNSAPDKSGLPSDRFSAERTGGSVSTLTIQRTQQEDSAVYLCASSLQRAGNGELFFGEGSRLTVL.

The chain has TRBV11-3 and TRBJ2-3, with 8 positions matching TRBD2. This CDR3 spans 15 amino acids. Germline CDR1 reads SGHNT; CDR2 reads YENEEA. The junction had 8 bases not matched to a gene; V was cut back by 5 bases and J by 4 bases. The CDR3 DNA follows: TGTGCCAGCAGCCCGGGGGGGGCGGTCGCAGATACGCAGTATTTT. It translates to CASSPGGAVADTQYF.